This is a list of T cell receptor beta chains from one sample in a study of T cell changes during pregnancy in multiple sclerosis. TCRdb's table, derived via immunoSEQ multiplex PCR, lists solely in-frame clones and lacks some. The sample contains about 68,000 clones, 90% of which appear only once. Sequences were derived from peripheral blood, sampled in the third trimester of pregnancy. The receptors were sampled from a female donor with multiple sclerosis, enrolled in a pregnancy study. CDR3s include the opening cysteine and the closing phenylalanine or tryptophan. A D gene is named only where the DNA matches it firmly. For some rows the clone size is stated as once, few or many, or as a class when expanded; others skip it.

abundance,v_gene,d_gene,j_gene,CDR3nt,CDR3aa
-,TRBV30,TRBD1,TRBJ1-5,TGTGCCTGGAGCGCCACAGGGGTCCATCAGCCCCAGCATTTT,CAWSATGVHQPQHF
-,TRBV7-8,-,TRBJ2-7,TGTGCCAGCAGCTTAGTTCCCCCGACTACCCCCCTAATCGGCGAGCAGTACTTC,CASSLVPPTTPLIGEQYF
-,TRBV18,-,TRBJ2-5,TGTGCCAGCTCACCAAGTCCCACTAAAGAGACCCAGTACTTC,CASSPSPTKETQYF
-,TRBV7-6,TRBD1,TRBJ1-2,TGTGCCAGCAGCTTGGGGACAGGGTATGGCTACACCTTC,CASSLGTGYGYTF
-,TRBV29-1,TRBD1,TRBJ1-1,TGCAGCGTCCTGACAGGGGGCGACGGGGTAGCTTTCTTT,CSVLTGGDGVAFF
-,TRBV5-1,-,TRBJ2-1,TGCGCCAGCAGCTTGGAGGGACACGAGCAGTTCTTC,CASSLEGHEQFF
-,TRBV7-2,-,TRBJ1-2,TGTGCCAGCAGTTCCGGAGCCCATGGCTACACCTTC,CASSSGAHGYTF
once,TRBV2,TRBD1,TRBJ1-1,TGTGCCAGCAGCTCTAGCCCACCCGGGACAGGGAACACTGAAGCTTTCTTT,CASSSSPPGTGNTEAFF
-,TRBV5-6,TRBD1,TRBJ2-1,TGTGCCAGCACCGGGACAGGCTACAATGAGCAGTTCTTC,CASTGTGYNEQFF
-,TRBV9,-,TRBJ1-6,TGTGCCAGCAGCGACAGTTATAATTCACCCCTCCACTTT,CASSDSYNSPLHF
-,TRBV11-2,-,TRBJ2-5,TGTGCCAGCAGCCAACATAGCGGACCCATCCGAGGGGAGACCCAGTACTTC,CASSQHSGPIRGETQYF
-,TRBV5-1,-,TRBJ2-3,TGCGCCAGCAGCTTGGGGAGTAGCACCGCAGATACGCAGTATTTT,CASSLGSSTADTQYF
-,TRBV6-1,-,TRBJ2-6,TGTGCCAGCAGTGAACGGAGGGTTGTCGCTGGGGCCAACGTCCTGACTTTC,CASSERRVVAGANVLTF
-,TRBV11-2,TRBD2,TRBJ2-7,TGTGCCAGCAGCTTATTTGCGGGGGGCTACGAGCAGTACTTC,CASSLFAGGYEQYF
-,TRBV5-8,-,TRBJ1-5,TGTGCCAGCAGCTCGGAGTTCAATCAGCCCCAGCATTTT,CASSSEFNQPQHF
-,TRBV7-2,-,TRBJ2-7,TGTGCCAGCAGCTTGTTTCGGGGTGTGTACGAGCAGTACTTC,CASSLFRGVYEQYF
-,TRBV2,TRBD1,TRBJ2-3,TGTGCCAGCAGTCCTCCGGGACAGGGTGCCCCCACGCAGTATTTT,CASSPPGQGAPTQYF
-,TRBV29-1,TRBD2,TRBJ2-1,TGCAGCGCCAGAACACGGACTAGCGGGGGGGCCTACAATGAGCAGTTCTTC,CSARTRTSGGAYNEQFF
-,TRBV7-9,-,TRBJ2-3,TGTGCCAGCAGAATAGCAGGCACAGATACGCAGTATTTT,CASRIAGTDTQYF
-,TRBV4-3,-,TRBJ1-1,TGCGCCAGCAGCCAAGTGGCAGGGTTGAACACTGAAGCTTTCTTT,CASSQVAGLNTEAFF
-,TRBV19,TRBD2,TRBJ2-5,TGTGCCAGTAGCCCCGGCATAGCGGGGGTTCGGGAGACCCAGTACTTC,CASSPGIAGVRETQYF
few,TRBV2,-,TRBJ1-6,TGTGCCAGCAGTGAAACAGGGTGGGATTCACCCCTCCACTTT,CASSETGWDSPLHF
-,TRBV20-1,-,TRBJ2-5,TGCAGTGCTCGACAGTGGGAGACCCAGTACTTC,CSARQWETQYF
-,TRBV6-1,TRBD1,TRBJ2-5,TGTGCCAGCACCGACAGGGGACGAACGGAGACCCAGTACTTC,CASTDRGRTETQYF
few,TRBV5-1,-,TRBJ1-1,TGCGCCAGCAGCCTAGAGGGGGACGGAACTGAAGCTTTCTTT,CASSLEGDGTEAFF
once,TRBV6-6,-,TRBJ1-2,TGTGCCAGCACTTTGTCCGGGACTTCTTTTAACTATGGCTACACCTTC,CASTLSGTSFNYGYTF
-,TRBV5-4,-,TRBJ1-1,TGTGCCAGCAGCTTGGGGGGGCGCGTGGACACTGAAGCTTTCTTT,CASSLGGRVDTEAFF
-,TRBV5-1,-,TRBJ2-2,TGCGCCAGCAACGGCGGGACCACCGGGGAGCTGTTTTTT,CASNGGTTGELFF
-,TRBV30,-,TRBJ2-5,TGTGCCTGGAGTGTGACAGGAGAGACCCAGTACTTC,CAWSVTGETQYF
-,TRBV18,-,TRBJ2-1,TGTGCCAGCTCACCACCGAAGGGGGACTACAATGAGCAGTTCTTC,CASSPPKGDYNEQFF
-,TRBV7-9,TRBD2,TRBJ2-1,TGTGCCAGCAGCTTACCGTTTAGGCTAGCGGGAGTTTACAATGAGCAGTTCTTC,CASSLPFRLAGVYNEQFF
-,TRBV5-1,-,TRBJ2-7,TGCGCCAGCAGCTTGGGGACTACAGGGGTCGAGCAGTACTTC,CASSLGTTGVEQYF
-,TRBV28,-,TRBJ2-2,TGTGCCAGCAGTTACCGGGTCCCAAACACCGGGGAGCTGTTTTTT,CASSYRVPNTGELFF
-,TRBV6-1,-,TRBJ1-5,TGTGCCAGTGAAGTGACAGGTACCAATCAGCCCCAGCATTTT,CASEVTGTNQPQHF
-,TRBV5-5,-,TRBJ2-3,TGTGCCAGCAGCCAAGCCAGCACAGATACGCAGTATTTT,CASSQASTDTQYF
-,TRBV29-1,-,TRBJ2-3,TGCAGCGGCCTACAGGGATTCCCCACAGATACGCAGTATTTT,CSGLQGFPTDTQYF
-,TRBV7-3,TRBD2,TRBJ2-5,TGTGCCAGCAGCTTAGCGGGGGGTCAACAAGAGACCCAGTACTTC,CASSLAGGQQETQYF
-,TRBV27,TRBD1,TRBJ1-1,TGTGCCAGCAGTAAACCCGGGACAGGGAAGGGTGAAGCTTTCTTT,CASSKPGTGKGEAFF
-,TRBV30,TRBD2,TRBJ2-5,TGTGCCTGGAGGCGGTCAGCGGGGGAGACCCAGTACTTC,CAWRRSAGETQYF
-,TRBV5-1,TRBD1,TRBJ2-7,TGCGCCAGCAGCTTGTGGACAGGCGAAACCTACGAGCAGTACTTC,CASSLWTGETYEQYF
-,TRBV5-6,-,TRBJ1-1,TGTGCCAGCAGCTTCCACGGGACTGAAGCTTTCTTT,CASSFHGTEAFF
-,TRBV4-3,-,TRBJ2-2,TGCGCCAGCAGCTGGAGTAGCCTAGCGAACACCGGGGAGCTGTTTTTT,CASSWSSLANTGELFF
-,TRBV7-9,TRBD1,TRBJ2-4,TGTGCCAGCAGTCGGACAGGGGGGAGCAAAAACATTCAGTACTTC,CASSRTGGSKNIQYF
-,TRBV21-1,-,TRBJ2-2,TGTGCCAGTAAAGCGGGAGTGGGCACCGGGGAGCTGTTTTTT,CASKAGVGTGELFF
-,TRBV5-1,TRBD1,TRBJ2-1,TGCGCCAGCAGCTTGATAGGGGGCAGCTCCTACAATGAGCAGTTCTTC,CASSLIGGSSYNEQFF
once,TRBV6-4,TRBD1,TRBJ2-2,TGTGCCAGCAGAGACGCAGGGGGCGACTCCACCGGGGAGCTGTTTTTT,CASRDAGGDSTGELFF
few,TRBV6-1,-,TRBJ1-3,TGTGCCAGCAACCTTGGACGGGGCTCTGGAAACACCATATATTTT,CASNLGRGSGNTIYF
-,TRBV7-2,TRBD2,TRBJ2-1,TGTGCCAGCAGCTTCTCTAGCGGGGGGGACAATGAGCAGTTCTTC,CASSFSSGGDNEQFF
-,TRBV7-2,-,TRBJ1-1,TGTGCCAGCAACCGAGACTTGTCTGAAGCTTTCTTT,CASNRDLSEAFF
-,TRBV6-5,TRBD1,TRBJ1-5,TGTGCCAGCAGGCCCACGGGACAGGGCAATCAGCCCCAGCATTTT,CASRPTGQGNQPQHF
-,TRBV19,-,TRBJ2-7,TGTGCCAGTAGCAATTACGAGGGCTCCTACGAGCAGTACTTC,CASSNYEGSYEQYF
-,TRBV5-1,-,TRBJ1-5,TGCGCCAGCAGCTTGGTTGGCCTGGCGGGGCAGCCCCAGCATTTT,CASSLVGLAGQPQHF
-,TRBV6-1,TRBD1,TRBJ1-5,TGTGCCAGCAGGCACAGGGGCCCTGGGGGGCAGCCCCAGCATTTT,CASRHRGPGGQPQHF
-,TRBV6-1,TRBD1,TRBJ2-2,TGTGCCAGCCTGTTTGCAGGGGGCGCAGGCGGGGAGCTGTTTTTT,CASLFAGGAGGELFF
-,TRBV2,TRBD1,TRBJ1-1,TGTGCCAGCATGACAGCATGGGCGACAGGGGGGGGGACTGAAGCTTTCTTT,CASMTAWATGGGTEAFF
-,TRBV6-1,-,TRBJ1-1,TGTGCCAGCAGTGAGTCACAGGGTTTGGCTTTCTTT,CASSESQGLAFF
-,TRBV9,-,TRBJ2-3,TGTGCCAGCAGCGCTTCCGGGACTCCCACAGATACGCAGTATTTT,CASSASGTPTDTQYF
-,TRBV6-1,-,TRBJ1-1,TGTGCCAGCAGCGACGCGGTGAACACTGAAGCTTTCTTT,CASSDAVNTEAFF
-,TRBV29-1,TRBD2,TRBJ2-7,TGCAGCGTTGAAGTTGGCGGGAGGTCCTACGAGCAGTACTTC,CSVEVGGRSYEQYF